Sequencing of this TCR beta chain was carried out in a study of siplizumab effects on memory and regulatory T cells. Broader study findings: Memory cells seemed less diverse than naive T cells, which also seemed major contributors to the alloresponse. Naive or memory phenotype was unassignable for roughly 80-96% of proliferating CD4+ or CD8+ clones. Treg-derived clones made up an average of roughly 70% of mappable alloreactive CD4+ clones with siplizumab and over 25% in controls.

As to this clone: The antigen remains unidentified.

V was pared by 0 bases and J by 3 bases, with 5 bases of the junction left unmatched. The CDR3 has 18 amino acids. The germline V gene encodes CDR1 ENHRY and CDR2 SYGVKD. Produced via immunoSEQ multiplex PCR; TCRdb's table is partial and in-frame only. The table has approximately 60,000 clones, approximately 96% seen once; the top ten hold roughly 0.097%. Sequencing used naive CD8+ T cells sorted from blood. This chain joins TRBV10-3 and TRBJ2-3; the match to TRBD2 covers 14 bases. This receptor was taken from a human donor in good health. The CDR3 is CAISESETSGGATDTQYF. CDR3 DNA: TGTGCCATCAGTGAGTCCGAGACTAGCGGGGGGGCAACAGATACGCAGTATTTT.